This paragraph reports one T cell receptor beta chain. This specimen belongs to a study of blood T cell repertoires in COVID-19. Only in-frame clones appear in the TCRdb table, and some are missing; sequencing was by immunoSEQ multiplex PCR. The data show roughly 230,000 clones, approximately 81% seen once. There are 15 residues in the CDR3. Looked up from germline, CDR1 is SGHTA and CDR2 is FQGTGA. Trimming cost V 5 bases and J 5 bases; bases outside gene matches: 10. The rearrangement uses TRBV7-3 and TRBJ2-3; 7 nucleotides agree with TRBD1. This receptor was obtained from a woman aged 45-60 years who had been exposed to COVID-19. What was sequenced was PBMCs or T cells enriched from blood (not recorded which). DNA for the CDR3: TGTGCCAGCAGCCAAACTAGGGGGCTAGGAGATACGCAGTATTTT. It encodes CASSQTRGLGDTQYF.